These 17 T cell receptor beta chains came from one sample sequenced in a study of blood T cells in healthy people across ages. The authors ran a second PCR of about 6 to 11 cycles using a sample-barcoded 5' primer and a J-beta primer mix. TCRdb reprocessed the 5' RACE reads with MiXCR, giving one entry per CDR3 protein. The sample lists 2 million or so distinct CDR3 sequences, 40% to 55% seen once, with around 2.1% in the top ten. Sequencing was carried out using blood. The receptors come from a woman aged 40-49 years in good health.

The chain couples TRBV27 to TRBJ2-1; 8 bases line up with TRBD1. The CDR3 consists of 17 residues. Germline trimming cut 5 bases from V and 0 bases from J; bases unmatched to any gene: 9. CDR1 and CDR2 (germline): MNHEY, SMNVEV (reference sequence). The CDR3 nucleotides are TGTGCCAGCAGTACCAGGGGGCTACCCAGCTCCTACAATGAGCAGTTCTTC. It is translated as CASSTRGLPSSYNEQFF.

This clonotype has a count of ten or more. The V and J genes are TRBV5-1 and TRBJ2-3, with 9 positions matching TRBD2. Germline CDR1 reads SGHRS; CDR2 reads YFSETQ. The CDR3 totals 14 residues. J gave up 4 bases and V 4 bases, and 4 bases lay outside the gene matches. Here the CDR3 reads CASSQGLAPDTQYF. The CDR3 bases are TGCGCCAGCAGCCAGGGACTAGCTCCAGATACGCAGTATTTT.

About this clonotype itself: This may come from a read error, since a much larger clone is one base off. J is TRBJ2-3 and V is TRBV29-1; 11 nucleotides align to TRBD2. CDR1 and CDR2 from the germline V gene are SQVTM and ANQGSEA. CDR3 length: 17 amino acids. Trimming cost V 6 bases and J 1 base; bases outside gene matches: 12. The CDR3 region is CSVAGTSGDIGTDTQYF. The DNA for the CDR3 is TGCAGCGTAGCTGGGACTAGCGGAGATATAGGCACAGATACGCAGTATTTT.

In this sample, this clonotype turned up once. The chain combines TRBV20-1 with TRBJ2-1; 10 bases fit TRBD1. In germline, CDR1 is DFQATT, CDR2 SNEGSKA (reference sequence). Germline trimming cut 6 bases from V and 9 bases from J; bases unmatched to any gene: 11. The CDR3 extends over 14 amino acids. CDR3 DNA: TGCAGTGCGAACCGGGACAGGGGAGATCTTGAGCAGTTCTTC. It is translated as CSANRDRGDLEQFF.

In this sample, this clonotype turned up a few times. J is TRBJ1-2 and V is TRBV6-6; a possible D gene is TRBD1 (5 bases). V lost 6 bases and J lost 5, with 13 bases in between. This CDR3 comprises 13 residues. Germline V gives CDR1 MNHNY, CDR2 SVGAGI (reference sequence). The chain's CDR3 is CASSRDSLYGYTF. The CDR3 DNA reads TGTGCCAGCAGCAGAGACAGTTTGTATGGCTACACCTTC.

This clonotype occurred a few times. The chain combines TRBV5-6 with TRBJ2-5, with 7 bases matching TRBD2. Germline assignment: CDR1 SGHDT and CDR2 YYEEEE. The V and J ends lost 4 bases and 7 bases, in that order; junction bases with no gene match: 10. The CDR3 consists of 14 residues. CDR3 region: CASSRAVAGWTQYF. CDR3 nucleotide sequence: TGTGCCAGCAGCAGGGCCGTAGCGGGTTGGACCCAGTACTTC.

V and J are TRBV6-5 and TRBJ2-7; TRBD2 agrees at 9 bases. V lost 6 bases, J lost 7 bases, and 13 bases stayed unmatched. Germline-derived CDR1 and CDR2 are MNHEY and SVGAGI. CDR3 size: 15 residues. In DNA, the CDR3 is TGTGCCAGCAGGGATAGCGGGGGACATAATGATGAGCAGTACTTC. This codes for CASRDSGGHNDEQYF.

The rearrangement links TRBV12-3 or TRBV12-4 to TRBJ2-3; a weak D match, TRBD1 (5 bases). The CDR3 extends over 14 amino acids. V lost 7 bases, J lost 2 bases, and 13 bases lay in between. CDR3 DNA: TGTGCCAGCACCATTGGGGCTTTCACAGATACGCAGTATTTT. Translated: CASTIGAFTDTQYF.

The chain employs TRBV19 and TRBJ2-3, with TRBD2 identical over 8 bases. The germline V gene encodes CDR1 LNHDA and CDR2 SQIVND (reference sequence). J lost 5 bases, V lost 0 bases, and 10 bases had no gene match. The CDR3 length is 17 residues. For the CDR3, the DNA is TGTGCCAGTAGTATAGATCGGCCGGGGGGGGAGCTAGATACGCAGTATTTT. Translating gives CASSIDRPGGELDTQYF.

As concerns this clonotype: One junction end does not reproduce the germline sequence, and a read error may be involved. CDR3 region: CASSYPGASVLTF. DNA of the CDR3: TGTGCCAGCAGCTATCCTGGGGCCAGCGTCCTGACTTTC. The chain uses TRBV6-2 or TRBV6-3 and TRBJ2-6; D may be TRBD1 (5 bases). The germline CDR1 and CDR2 sequences are MNHEY and SVGEGT. The CDR3 contains 13 residues.

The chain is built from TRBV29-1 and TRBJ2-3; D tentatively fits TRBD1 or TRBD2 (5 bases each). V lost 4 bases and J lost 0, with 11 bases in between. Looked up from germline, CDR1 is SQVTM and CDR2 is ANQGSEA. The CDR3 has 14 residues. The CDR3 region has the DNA TGCAGCGTTGCATCGGGACCTAGCACAGATACGCAGTATTTT. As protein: CSVASGPSTDTQYF.

The CDR3 region is CAIYRTGPTYGYTF. CDR3 nucleotide sequence: TGTGCCATCTACCGCACAGGGCCCACGTATGGCTACACCTTC. The chain has TRBV10-3 and TRBJ1-2, with D perhaps matching TRBD1 (6 bases). The CDR3 runs to 14 residues. Germline CDR1 ENHRY, CDR2 SYGVKD. The V gene lost 8 bases and the J gene lost 5 bases, with 18 bases spanning the gap.

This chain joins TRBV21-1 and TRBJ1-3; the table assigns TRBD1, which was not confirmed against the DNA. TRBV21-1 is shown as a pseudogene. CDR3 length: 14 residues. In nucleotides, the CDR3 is TGTGCCAGCAGCAAAGGGACAGCCGGAAACACCGTATATTTT. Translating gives CASSKGTAGNTVYF.

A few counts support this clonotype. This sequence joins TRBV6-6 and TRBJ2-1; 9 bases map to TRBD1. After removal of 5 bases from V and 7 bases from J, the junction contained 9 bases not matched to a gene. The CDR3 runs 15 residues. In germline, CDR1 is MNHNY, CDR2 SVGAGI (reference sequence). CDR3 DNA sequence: TGTGCCAGCAGTCCTGGGACAGGGAAGGGTAATGAGCAGTTCTTC. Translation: CASSPGTGKGNEQFF.

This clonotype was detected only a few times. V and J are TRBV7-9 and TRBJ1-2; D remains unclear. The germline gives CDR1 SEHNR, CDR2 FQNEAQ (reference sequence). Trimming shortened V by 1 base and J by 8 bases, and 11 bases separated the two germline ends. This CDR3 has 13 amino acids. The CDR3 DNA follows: TGTGCCAGCAGCTTAGTAGGGAAGGGAGGCTACACCTTC. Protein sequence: CASSLVGKGGYTF.

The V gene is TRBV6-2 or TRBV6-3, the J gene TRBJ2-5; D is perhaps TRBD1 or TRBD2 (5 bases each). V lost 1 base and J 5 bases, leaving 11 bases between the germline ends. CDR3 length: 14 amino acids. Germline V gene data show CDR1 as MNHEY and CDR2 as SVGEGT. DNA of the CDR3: TGTGCCAGCAGTTACTTAACCGGGACGGAGACCCAGTACTTC. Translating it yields CASSYLTGTETQYF.

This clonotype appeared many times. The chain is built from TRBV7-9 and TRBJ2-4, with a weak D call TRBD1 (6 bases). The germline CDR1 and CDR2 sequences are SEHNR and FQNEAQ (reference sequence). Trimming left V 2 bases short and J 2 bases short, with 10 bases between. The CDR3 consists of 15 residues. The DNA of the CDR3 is TGTGCCAGCAGCTTACTACAGGGAACCAAAAACATTCAGTACTTC. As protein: CASSLLQGTKNIQYF. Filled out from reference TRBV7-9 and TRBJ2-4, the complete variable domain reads DTGVSQNPRHKITKRGQNVTFRCDPISEHNRLYWYRQTLGQGPEFLTYFQNEAQLEKSRLLSDRFSAERPKGSFSTLEIQRTEQGDSAMYLCASSLLQGTKNIQYFGAGTRLSVL.